Listed below are T cell receptor beta chains from one sample, sequenced in a study of PD-1 blockade in mismatch repair-deficient tumors. The table came from immunoSEQ multiplex PCR; TCRdb's copy has only in-frame clones and leaves some out. The top ten hold roughly 13% of the sample, which has 130,000 or so clones, about 86% seen once. The sample here was peripheral blood, taken 44 weeks after starting pembrolizumab. The source of these receptors is an adult with mismatch repair-deficient cancer. Each CDR3 is given with its conserved first and last residue. The D gene is left open where the match is weak. Some rows have no size entry. The others give once, few or many, or a class for an expanded clone.

TRBD1	TRBV28	TRBJ1-5	.	TGTGCCAGCAGTTCTCGACAGGGGTCATCTCTGCAGCCCCAGCATTTT	CASSSRQGSSLQPQHF
.	TRBV11-2	TRBJ2-5	few	TGTGCCAGCAGCTGGAGGGAGGTGGAAGAGACCCAGTACTTC	CASSWREVEETQYF
.	TRBV2	TRBJ2-7	once	TGTGCCAGCAGTGAGTGGGCTAGCGACTCCTACGAGCAGTACTTC	CASSEWASDSYEQYF
TRBD1	TRBV5-1	TRBJ2-3	.	TGCGCCAGCAGCCGGACAGGGGAGGGTAGCACAGATACGCAGTATTTT	CASSRTGEGSTDTQYF
.	TRBV4-1	TRBJ2-7	.	TGCGCCAGCAGCCAAGTGGACACGAGCTCCTACGAGCAGTACTTC	CASSQVDTSSYEQYF
.	TRBV20-1	TRBJ2-3	.	TGCAGTGCTAGAGATAGTTATACGCAGTATTTT	CSARDSYTQYF
.	TRBV6-6	TRBJ2-5	.	TGTGCCAGCAGTTACCCAGGACGTAAACAAGAGACCCAGTACTTC	CASSYPGRKQETQYF
.	TRBV5-6	TRBJ2-7	few	TGTGCCAGCAGCTTGTCGGCCAGCTCCTACGAGCAGTACTTC	CASSLSASSYEQYF
TRBD1	TRBV4-1	TRBJ2-7	few	TGCGCCAGCAGCCCGACAGGACAGGGGAGGGCCTACGAGCAGTACTTC	CASSPTGQGRAYEQYF
.	TRBV27	TRBJ2-1	.	TGTGCCAGCAGTGTCCGGACTGATTACAATGAGCAGTTCTTC	CASSVRTDYNEQFF
.	TRBV7-9	TRBJ1-2	.	TGTGCCAGCAGCTTCGATGGACGTAACTATGGCTACACCTTC	CASSFDGRNYGYTF
.	TRBV13	TRBJ1-2	.	TGTGCCAGCCGAGAAACCGGGACGGATTATGGCTACACCTTC	CASRETGTDYGYTF
.	TRBV2	TRBJ1-1	.	TGTGCCAGCAGTCCTTGGGGGGTAGTGAACACTGAAGCTTTCTTT	CASSPWGVVNTEAFF
.	TRBV6-6	TRBJ1-2	.	TGTGCCAGCAGTTACCCGACAGATCTGGCACGAGGCTACACCTTC	CASSYPTDLARGYTF
TRBD1	TRBV7-9	TRBJ2-2	once	TGTGCCAGCAGTTCTAAGGACAGGGGCCTCGGGGAGCTGTTTTTT	CASSSKDRGLGELFF
.	TRBV7-8	TRBJ2-7	.	TGTGCCAGCAGCTTAGCAGAGTTAGTCTACGAGCAGTACTTC	CASSLAELVYEQYF
TRBD2	TRBV5-1	TRBJ2-1	.	TGCGCCAGCAGCTCCGGGACTAGCGAATACAATGAGCAGTTCTTC	CASSSGTSEYNEQFF
TRBD2	TRBV4-3	TRBJ2-7	.	TGCGCCAGCAGCCAAGACTCCGGACTAGCGGGAGTCGAGCAGTACTTC	CASSQDSGLAGVEQYF
TRBD1	TRBV6-1	TRBJ2-7	few	TGTGCCAGCAGTGACGCAGACAGGGGCGAGCAGTACTTC	CASSDADRGEQYF
TRBD1	TRBV2	TRBJ1-1	.	TGTGCCAGCAGGGTCTCTCAGGGGGCCAAGTTAATTGGAGACACTGAAGCTTTCTTT	CASRVSQGAKLIGDTEAFF
.	TRBV21-1	TRBJ1-3	.	TGTGCCAGCAGCACGACAGGGAAAACTGGAAACACCATATATTTT	CASSTTGKTGNTIYF
.	TRBV27	TRBJ1-2	.	TGTGCCAGCAGACGATTCGGGGGGTTGGGAGACTATGGCTACACCTTC	CASRRFGGLGDYGYTF
.	TRBV5-1	TRBJ2-7	.	TGCGCCAGCAGCTTGGTGCAGGGCGGGTCCTACGAGCAGTACTTC	CASSLVQGGSYEQYF
.	TRBV27	TRBJ2-5	.	TGTGCCAGCAGTCCCAGGACCCAAGAGACCCAGTACTTC	CASSPRTQETQYF
TRBD2	TRBV6-1	TRBJ2-1	.	TGTGCCAGCAGTGAAGGTGGTAGCGGGAGGAATGAGCAGTTCTTC	CASSEGGSGRNEQFF
.	TRBV27	TRBJ1-1	.	TGTGCCAGCAGTTTACAAACAGCCGGGGAAGCTTTCTTT	CASSLQTAGEAFF
TRBD2	TRBV5-4	TRBJ2-7	.	TGTGCCAGCTCTACACTAGCGGGAGTATCTAGCGAGCAGTACTTC	CASSTLAGVSSEQYF
TRBD2	TRBV6-1	TRBJ2-1	.	TGTGCCAGCAGTAGAGACCCGGGACTAGCCATTGAGCAGTTCTTC	CASSRDPGLAIEQFF
.	TRBV9	TRBJ1-2	.	TGTGCCAGCAGCTACTCTGATACTAACTATGGCTACACCTTC	CASSYSDTNYGYTF
TRBD2	TRBV27	TRBJ2-2	.	TGTGCCAGCAGTTCTAGCGGGAGCGTCACCGGGGAGCTGTTTTTT	CASSSSGSVTGELFF
TRBD1	TRBV5-1	TRBJ2-1	.	TGCGCCAGCAGCTACGGGACAGGCCCCTATGATGAGCAGTTCTTC	CASSYGTGPYDEQFF
.	TRBV19	TRBJ1-2	few	TGTGCCAGTAGTATAGGCCCCTCCGAAAACCACTTC	CASSIGPSENHF
TRBD1	TRBV18	TRBJ2-6	.	TGTGCCAGCGCGGACAGGGCCCCTTCTGGGGCCAACGTCCTGACTTTC	CASADRAPSGANVLTF
.	TRBV5-1	TRBJ2-1	.	TGCGCCAGCAGCTTGAGTGGACGCCGCGAGCAGTTCTTC	CASSLSGRREQFF
.	TRBV6-5	TRBJ2-3	.	TGTGCCAGCAGGCGGACAGATACGCAGTATTTT	CASRRTDTQYF
.	TRBV2	TRBJ2-7	.	TGTGCCAGCCTCTATTCTAATCGTCCCCACGAGCAGTACTTC	CASLYSNRPHEQYF
.	TRBV5-5	TRBJ2-1	.	TGTGCCAGCAGCTTAGTGGGCAGGGTGTACGGCGAGCAGTTCTTC	CASSLVGRVYGEQFF